A selection of T cell receptor beta chains follows, all from one sample in a study of T cell responses to AZD1222 COVID-19 vaccine. Generated by immunoSEQ multiplex PCR, the TCRdb table keeps only in-frame clones and is missing some. The repertoire holds approximately 140,000 clones, with roughly 91% as singletons. The source material was peripheral blood, sampled on day 0 of AZD1222 vaccination. These receptors were obtained from an adult in good health. Both conserved end residues are part of each CDR3. Fields, in order: clone size, D gene, V gene, J gene, CDR3 protein, CDR3 DNA. A D gene is named only where the DNA matches it firmly. A clone size is listed for some rows: how often the clone was seen (once, few, many), or a class if it is expanded.

NA	TRBD1	TRBV11-3	TRBJ1-1	CASSLPGTGGWEAFF	TGTGCCAGCAGCTTACCCGGGACAGGGGGTTGGGAAGCTTTCTTT
NA	NA	TRBV27	TRBJ1-1	CASSLLQGSEAFF	TGTGCCAGCAGTTTATTGCAGGGATCTGAAGCTTTCTTT
NA	NA	TRBV18	TRBJ1-5	CASSSKESNQPQHF	TGTGCCAGCTCATCGAAGGAGAGCAATCAGCCCCAGCATTTT
once	NA	TRBV11-2	TRBJ2-1	CASSLQSSLNEQFF	TGTGCCAGCAGCTTACAGTCTAGCCTCAATGAGCAGTTCTTC
NA	NA	TRBV5-8	TRBJ2-7	CASSLVGGPGYEQYF	TGTGCCAGCAGCTTGGTCGGGGGGCCGGGCTACGAGCAGTACTTC
NA	NA	TRBV2	TRBJ1-5	CASSPGNQPQHF	TGTGCCAGCAGTCCTGGGAATCAGCCCCAGCATTTT
NA	NA	TRBV5-1	TRBJ2-1	CASSFGTEQFF	TGCGCCAGCAGCTTCGGAACGGAGCAGTTCTTC
NA	NA	TRBV7-6	TRBJ2-7	CASSLGTYGDGRSEQYF	TGTGCCAGCAGCTTAGGGACTTACGGGGACGGTCGATCCGAGCAGTACTTC
NA	NA	TRBV10-3	TRBJ1-2	CAISEGSGHGYTF	TGTGCCATCAGTGAGGGATCAGGGCATGGCTACACCTTC
NA	NA	TRBV5-1	TRBJ2-2	CASSYNVDSNTGELFF	TGCGCCAGCAGTTACAATGTTGACTCGAACACCGGGGAGCTGTTTTTT
NA	NA	TRBV18	TRBJ1-6	CASSPRDGPLHF	TGTGCCAGCTCACCACGGGACGGACCCCTCCACTTT
NA	NA	TRBV7-2	TRBJ1-2	CASSLSRPDAPYGYTF	TGTGCCAGCAGCTTAAGTCGTCCGGACGCACCCTATGGCTACACCTTC